The 20 T cell receptor beta chains in this list originate from one sample, sequenced in a study of blood T cell repertoires in COVID-19. Sequenced by immunoSEQ multiplex PCR; TCRdb stores in-frame clones only, minus some. The sample includes more than 300,000 clones, over 80% seen only once; the top ten take about 4.9%. Input material: PBMCs or T cells enriched from blood (not recorded which). These receptors all come from a woman aged 45-59 years who had recovered from COVID-19.

This clone was seen at least ten times. The genes are TRBV4-1 and TRBJ1-1; TRBD1 matches 8 bases. Germline CDR1 is MGHRA and CDR2 is YSYEKL. J lost 0 bases, V lost 3 bases, and 6 bases had no gene match. The CDR3 runs 16 residues. CDR3 sequence reads: CASSQGTGAMNTEAFF. In nucleotides, the CDR3 is TGCGCCAGCAGCCAGGGGACAGGAGCGATGAACACTGAAGCTTTCTTT.

V gene TRBV7-3 combines with J gene TRBJ2-3; TRBD2 matches at 7 bases. CDR1 SGHTA and CDR2 FQGTGA come from the germline V gene. The CDR3 runs to 12 residues. The trim removed 5 bases at V and 6 bases at J, leaving 2 bases unmatched. In DNA, the CDR3 is TGTGCCAGCAGCGACGGGGGGGATACGCAGTATTTT. It codes for CASSDGGDTQYF.

This sequence joins TRBV6-5 and TRBJ2-1, with a tentative D call TRBD1 (5 bases). Trimming removed 2 bases at V and 7 bases at J, with 12 bases between. Germline lookup yields CDR1 MNHEY and CDR2 SVGAGI. This CDR3 spans 14 amino acids. CDR3 region: CASSYETGLNEQFF. The CDR3 coding sequence is TGTGCCAGCAGTTACGAAACAGGCCTAAATGAGCAGTTCTTC.

This clone was counted between two and nine times. The chain recombines TRBV11-2 with TRBJ2-7, with D unclear. The CDR3 is 14 residues long. The ends were cut back, 5 bases at V and 2 bases at J, with 13 bases in the middle. Germline CDR1 reads SGHAT; CDR2 reads FQNNGV. The CDR3 nucleotides read TGTGCCAGCAGCCCCGCGAGCAGGACCTACGAGCAGTACTTC. Translated, it gives CASSPASRTYEQYF. The full variable domain, its missing parts supplied by reference TRBV11-2 and TRBJ2-7, is EAGVAQSPRYKIIEKRQSVAFWCNPISGHATLYWYQQILGQGPKLLIQFQNNGVVDDSQLPKDRFSAERLKGVDSTLKIQPAKLEDSAVYLCASSPASRTYEQYFGPGTRLTVT.

This clone was seen only once. V and J are TRBV12-5 and TRBJ2-1, with 14 bases lining up with TRBD2. Germline loops: CDR1 LGHNT, CDR2 FRNRAP. V was clipped by 3 bases and J by 9 bases; unmatched bases: 4. CDR3 size: 15 residues. The CDR3 DNA sequence: TGTGCTAGTGGTTTCCCGACTAGCGGGGGGGGTGAGCAGTTCTTC. Residues: CASGFPTSGGGEQFF.

This clone was observed a single time. The chain has TRBV30 and TRBJ2-1; 9 nucleotides agree with TRBD1. Germline CDR1 is GTSNPN and CDR2 is SVGIG (reference sequence). V lost 5 bases and J lost 1; bases outside the gene matches: 6. The CDR3 runs 15 residues. The chain's CDR3 is CAWEQGAKSYNEQFF. The CDR3 bases are TGTGCCTGGGAACAGGGGGCGAAGTCCTACAATGAGCAGTTCTTC.

V and J are TRBV18 and TRBJ1-6, with 8 bases lining up with TRBD1. V dropped 2 bases and J dropped 8; count of bases not matched to a gene: 5. There are 15 residues in the CDR3. Germline CDR1 reads KGHSH; CDR2 reads LQKENI. CDR3 sequence: CASSPKTGADSPLHF. DNA of the CDR3: TGTGCCAGCTCACCAAAGACAGGGGCCGATTCACCCCTCCACTTT.

This chain uses TRBV5-1 with TRBJ2-7; 7 positions match TRBD2. The V segment lost 4 bases and the J segment 5 bases; nucleotides outside the gene matches: 12. The CDR3 is 15 residues long. From germline, CDR1 is SGHRS and CDR2 YFSETQ. The CDR3 protein is CASSPERTSLHEQYF. As DNA, the CDR3 is TGCGCCAGCAGCCCGGAGAGGACTAGTCTGCACGAGCAGTACTTC.

This clone occurred a few times. This chain uses TRBV7-8 with TRBJ2-7; 7 bases line up with TRBD2. Per the germline V gene, CDR1 is SGHVS and CDR2 is FQNEAQ. V dropped 3 bases and J dropped 7; count of bases not matched to a gene: 12. This CDR3 spans 15 amino acids. Here the CDR3 reads CASSFRTGGPGEQYF. The CDR3 DNA reads as TGTGCCAGCAGCTTTAGAACGGGGGGTCCGGGAGAGCAGTACTTC. The variable domain in full, completed from reference TRBV7-8 and TRBJ2-7, reads GAGVSQSPRYKVAKRGQDVALRCDPISGHVSLFWYQQALGQGPEFLTYFQNEAQLDKSGLPSDRFFAERPEGSVSTLKIQRTQQEDSAVYLCASSFRTGGPGEQYFGPGTRLTVT.

CDR3 amino acids: CASSRVPNYGYTF. CDR3 coding DNA: TGTGCCAGCAGTCGAGTTCCTAACTATGGCTACACCTTC. The genes are TRBV5-8 and TRBJ1-2; D not resolved. The V and J ends lost 5 bases and 0 bases respectively, with 8 bases between them. This CDR3 is 13 amino acids long. CDR1 is SGHTS, CDR2 YDEGEE, per germline.

In regard to this clone: The same CDR3 can be traced to other DNA sequences in this sample. The chain couples TRBV7-2 to TRBJ2-5; possibly TRBD2 for D (6 bases). The CDR3 extends over 14 amino acids. Germline assignment: CDR1 SGHTA and CDR2 FQGNSA. The germline V and J ends were trimmed by 0 bases and 2 bases, with 7 bases remaining between them. The CDR3 DNA reads TGTGCCAGCAGCTTAGCGGCGGGACAAGAGACCCAGTACTTC. Encoded protein: CASSLAAGQETQYF.

This clone was recorded a few times. The chain combines TRBV7-2 with TRBJ2-1; 9 bases are a match to TRBD2. V lost 5 bases to trimming and J lost 8 bases; unmatched junction nucleotides: 10. The CDR3 contains 15 residues. Germline-derived CDR1 and CDR2 are SGHTA and FQGNSA. CDR3: CASSQGGLAYDEQFF. The CDR3 coding sequence is TGTGCCAGCAGCCAAGGGGGACTAGCATACGATGAGCAGTTCTTC.

The V call is TRBV11-2, the J call TRBJ1-3, with a weak D call TRBD1 (5 bases). This CDR3 comprises 15 residues. V lost 5 bases and J 0 bases, leaving 11 bases between the germline ends. Per the germline V gene, CDR1 is SGHAT and CDR2 is FQNNGV. The CDR3 is CASSQETVSGNTIYF. CDR3 nucleotide sequence: TGTGCCAGCAGCCAAGAGACAGTCTCTGGAAACACCATATATTTT.

The rearrangement links TRBV9 to TRBJ1-1, with D perhaps matching TRBD1 (6 bases). This CDR3 comprises 15 residues. Germline-derived CDR1 and CDR2 are SGDLS and YYNGEE. The V end was cut by 0 bases, the J end by 1 base, with 10 bases between. CDR3 amino acids: CASSVEGQPNTEAFF. The CDR3 region has the DNA TGTGCCAGCAGCGTAGAGGGACAACCGAACACTGAAGCTTTCTTT.

The gene calls are TRBV6-2 or TRBV6-3 and TRBJ2-6; TRBD1 is a possible D gene (5 bases). Germline V gene sequence: CDR1 MNHEY, CDR2 SVGEGT. The CDR3 is made up of 20 amino acids. V dropped 2 bases and J dropped 0 bases, with 20 bases sitting between them. CDR3 sequence: CASSYDPGRGPSSGANVLTF. CDR3 nucleotide sequence: TGTGCCAGCAGTTACGATCCAGGAAGGGGCCCGAGCTCTGGGGCCAACGTCCTGACTTTC.

The chain combines TRBV7-3 with TRBJ1-1; D is possibly TRBD1 (6 bases). The CDR3 has 13 amino acids. The V end was cut by 4 bases, the J end by 4 bases, with 10 bases between. Per germline, CDR1 SGHTA and CDR2 FQGTGA. As DNA, the CDR3 is TGTGCCAGCAGCTCGATGACAGGCACTGAAGCTTTCTTT. Its protein is CASSSMTGTEAFF.

The chain recombines TRBV4-3 with TRBJ2-1; perhaps TRBD2 as D (6 bases). Trimming took 1 base from V and 6 from J, leaving 16 bases between them. Germline V lookup: CDR1 LGHNA, CDR2 YSLEER. This CDR3 region has 16 residues. CDR3 in amino acids: CASSQVLANVINEQFF. CDR3 nucleotides: TGCGCCAGCAGCCAAGTACTAGCCAACGTTATCAATGAGCAGTTCTTC.

V and J are TRBV6-5 and TRBJ1-3; D is undetermined. Trimming removed 5 bases from V and 1 base from J, with 12 bases in between. In germline, CDR1 is MNHEY, CDR2 SVGAGI. The CDR3 has 15 amino acids. CDR3 nucleotides: TGTGCCAGCAGTCGACAACTTCATTCTGGAAACACCATATATTTT. Its protein product is CASSRQLHSGNTIYF.

This chain joins TRBV3-1 (or the pseudogene TRBV3-2) and TRBJ2-7; tentatively, D is TRBD1 (6 bases). Germline V gives CDR1 LGHDT, CDR2 YNNKEL (reference sequence). V was cut by 4 bases and J by 0 bases, with 10 bases left in between. The CDR3 consists of 14 residues. CDR3 protein: CASSRGQSSYEQYF. DNA for the CDR3: TGTGCCAGCAGCCGTGGACAGAGCTCCTACGAGCAGTACTTC.

The J gene is TRBJ2-3, the V gene TRBV7-9; D call uncertain. CDR3 length: 13 amino acids. Trimming took 5 bases from V and 5 from J, leaving 11 bases between them. Germline lookup yields CDR1 SEHNR and CDR2 FQNEAQ (reference sequence). The DNA of the CDR3 is TGTGCCAGCAGCCCGCAGAATCAAGATACGCAGTATTTT. Amino acids: CASSPQNQDTQYF.